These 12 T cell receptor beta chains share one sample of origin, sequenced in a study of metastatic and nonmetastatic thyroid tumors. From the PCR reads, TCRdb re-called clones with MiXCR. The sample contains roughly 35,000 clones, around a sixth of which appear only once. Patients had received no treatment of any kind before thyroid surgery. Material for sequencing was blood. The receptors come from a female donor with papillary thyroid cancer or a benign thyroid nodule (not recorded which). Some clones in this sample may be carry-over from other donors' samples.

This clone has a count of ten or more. For the CDR3, the DNA is TGCGCCAGCAGCCAAGAGGTCCAGGGGAGTGGCTACACCTTC. Translating it yields CASSQEVQGSGYTF. The rearrangement uses TRBV4-3 and TRBJ1-2; possibly TRBD1 for D (6 bases). Germline CDR1 reads LGHNA; CDR2 reads YSLEER. Trimming took off 0 bases at V and 7 bases at J, with 12 bases between the two ends. CDR3 length equals 14 residues.

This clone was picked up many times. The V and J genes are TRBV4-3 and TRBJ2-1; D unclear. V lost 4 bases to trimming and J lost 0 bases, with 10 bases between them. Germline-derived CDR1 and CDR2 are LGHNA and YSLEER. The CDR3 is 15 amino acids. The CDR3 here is CASSLVVGSYNEQFF. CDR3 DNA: TGCGCCAGCAGCCTCGTGGTAGGCTCCTACAATGAGCAGTTCTTC.

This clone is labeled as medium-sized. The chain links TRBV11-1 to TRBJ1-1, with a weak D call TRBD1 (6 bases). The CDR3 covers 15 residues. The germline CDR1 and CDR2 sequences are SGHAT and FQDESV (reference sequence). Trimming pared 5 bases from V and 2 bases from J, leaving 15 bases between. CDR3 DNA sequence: TGTGCCAGCAGCGTCAGGGGAGCGGCTAACACTGAAGCTTTCTTT. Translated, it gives CASSVRGAANTEAFF.

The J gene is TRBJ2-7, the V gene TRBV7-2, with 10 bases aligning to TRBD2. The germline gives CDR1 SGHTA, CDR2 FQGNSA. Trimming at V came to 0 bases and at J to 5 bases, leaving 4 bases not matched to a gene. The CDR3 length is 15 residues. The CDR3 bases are TGTGCCAGCAGCTTAGCGCGGCTAGCGGGAGACGAGCAGTACTTC. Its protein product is CASSLARLAGDEQYF.

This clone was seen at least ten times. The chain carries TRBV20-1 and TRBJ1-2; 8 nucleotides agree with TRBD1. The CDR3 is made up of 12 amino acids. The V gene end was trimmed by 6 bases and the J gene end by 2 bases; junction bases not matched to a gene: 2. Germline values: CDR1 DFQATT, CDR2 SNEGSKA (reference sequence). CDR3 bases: TGCAGTGCAGGGACAGGAAACTATGGCTACACCTTC. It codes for CSAGTGNYGYTF.

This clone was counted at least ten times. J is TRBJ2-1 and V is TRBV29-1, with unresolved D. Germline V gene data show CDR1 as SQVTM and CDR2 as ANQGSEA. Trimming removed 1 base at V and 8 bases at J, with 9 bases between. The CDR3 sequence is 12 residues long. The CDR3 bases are TGCAGCGTTGAAGGCCTAGTCTATGAGCAGTTCTTC. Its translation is CSVEGLVYEQFF.

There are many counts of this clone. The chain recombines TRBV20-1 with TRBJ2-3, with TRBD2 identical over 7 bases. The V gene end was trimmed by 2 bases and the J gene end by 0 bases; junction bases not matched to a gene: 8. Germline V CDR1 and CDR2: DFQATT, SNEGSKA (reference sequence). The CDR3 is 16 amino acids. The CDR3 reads CSARPWDYQSTDTQYF. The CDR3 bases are TGCAGTGCTAGACCCTGGGACTATCAGAGCACAGATACGCAGTATTTT.

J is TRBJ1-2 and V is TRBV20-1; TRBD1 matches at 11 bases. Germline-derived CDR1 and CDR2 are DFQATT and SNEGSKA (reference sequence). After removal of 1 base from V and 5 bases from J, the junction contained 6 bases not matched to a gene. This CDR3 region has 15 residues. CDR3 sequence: CSARVEGTGGYGYTF. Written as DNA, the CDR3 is TGCAGTGCTAGAGTAGAAGGGACAGGGGGATATGGCTACACCTTC.

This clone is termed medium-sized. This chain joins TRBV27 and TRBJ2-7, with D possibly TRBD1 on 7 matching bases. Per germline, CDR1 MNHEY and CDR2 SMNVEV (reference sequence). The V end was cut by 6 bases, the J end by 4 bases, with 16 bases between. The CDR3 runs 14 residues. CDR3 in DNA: TGTGCCAGCAGGCAGGGGGGTTCCAAGTACGAGCAGTACTTC. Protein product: CASRQGGSKYEQYF.

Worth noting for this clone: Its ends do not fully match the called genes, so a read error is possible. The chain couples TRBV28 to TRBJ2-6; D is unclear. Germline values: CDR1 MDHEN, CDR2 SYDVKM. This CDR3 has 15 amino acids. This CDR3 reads CASTPSISGSNVLTF. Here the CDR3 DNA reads TGTGCCAGCACCCCCTCGATCTCTGGGTCCAACGTCCTGACTTTC.

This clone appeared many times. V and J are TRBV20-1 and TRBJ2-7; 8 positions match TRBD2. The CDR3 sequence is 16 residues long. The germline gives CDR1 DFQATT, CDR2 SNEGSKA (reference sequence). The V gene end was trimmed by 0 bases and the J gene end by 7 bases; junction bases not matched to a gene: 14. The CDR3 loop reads CSARDPGSGASGEQYF. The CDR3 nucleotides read TGCAGTGCTAGAGATCCTGGTAGCGGGGCCTCCGGGGAGCAGTACTTC.

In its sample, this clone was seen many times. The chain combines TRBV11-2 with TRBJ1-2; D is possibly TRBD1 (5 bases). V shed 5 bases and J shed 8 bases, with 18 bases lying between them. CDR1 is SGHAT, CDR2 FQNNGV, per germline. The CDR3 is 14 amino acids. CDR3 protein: CASSHPGAGKGYTF. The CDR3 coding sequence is TGTGCCAGCAGCCACCCCGGGGCGGGAAAGGGCTACACCTTC.